What follows are 21 T cell receptor beta chains derived from one specimen sequenced in a study of T cell responses to AZD1222 COVID-19 vaccine (dated by TCRdb to the early 2020s). The library was generated by the immunoSEQ multiplex PCR assay. Sourced from immuneACCESS, this table was stored by TCRdb with only in-frame sequences that have V and J called. A share of the clones is absent; for the studies checked, an unresolved V gene accounts for under half, and the remainder has no known explanation. Across this sample there are around 69,000 clones, with 65% to 85% seen only once. Of the sample, roughly 7.3% is held by the ten largest clones. According to the study, the label for this sample's time point signals: baseline before first vaccination. Sequencing used peripheral blood, obtained on day 0 of AZD1222 vaccination. All receptors derive from an adult in good health.

V usage is TRBV7-2 and J usage is TRBJ2-1, with 7 nucleotides matching TRBD2. CDR3 length equals 14 residues. V gave up 8 bases and J gave up 4 bases; unmatched junction bases: 8. The germline V gene encodes CDR1 SGHTA and CDR2 FQGNSA. CDR3 sequence reads: CASGWASGYNEQFF. The CDR3 DNA reads as TGTGCCAGCGGTTGGGCTAGCGGATACAATGAGCAGTTCTTC.

The genes are TRBV28 and TRBJ1-4; D possibly corresponds to TRBD1 (6 bases). Germline loops: CDR1 MDHEN, CDR2 SYDVKM. The CDR3 length is 15 residues. The V end was cut by 6 bases, the J end by 5 bases, with 16 bases between. The CDR3 DNA follows: TGTGCCAGCAGGGGAAGAACAGGGCGAAATGAAAAACTGTTTTTT. Protein: CASRGRTGRNEKLFF.

CDR3 loop: CASSYRPGGLNEKLFF. Here the CDR3 DNA reads TGTGCCAGCAGTTACCGCCCCGGCGGCCTTAATGAAAAACTGTTTTTT. The rearrangement links TRBV6-5 to TRBJ1-4; D is unclear. V was shortened by 2 bases and J by 4 bases, with 14 bases between the two germline ends. In germline, CDR1 is MNHEY, CDR2 SVGAGI. The CDR3 runs to 16 residues.

The table lists this clone with a few counts. V usage is TRBV5-1 and J usage is TRBJ1-6; D is unresolved. V was cut by 0 bases and J by 7 bases, with 8 bases left in between. Germline CDR1 SGHRS, CDR2 YFSETQ. This CDR3 comprises 14 residues. This CDR3 reads CASSLAVRNSPLHF. CDR3 bases: TGCGCCAGCAGCTTGGCCGTTAGAAATTCACCCCTCCACTTT.

J is TRBJ2-1 and V is TRBV7-8; D not certain. The CDR3 consists of 15 residues. CDR1 and CDR2 from the germline V gene are SGHVS and FQNEAQ. Between the trimmed V and J ends, which lost 1 base and 4 bases, there was a span of 11 bases. Here the CDR3 reads CASSLGVLIYNEQFF. CDR3 sequence (DNA): TGTGCCAGCAGCTTAGGGGTGCTAATATACAATGAGCAGTTCTTC.

This clone was seen just once. The V call is TRBV5-1, the J call TRBJ2-5, with TRBD1 identical over 7 bases. V trimming: 0 bases; J trimming: 3 bases; junction bases outside the gene matches: 5. There are 15 residues in the CDR3. Germline V gene data show CDR1 as SGHRS and CDR2 as YFSETQ. In DNA form, the CDR3 reads TGCGCCAGCAGCTTGGTAGGGACAGCGGAAGAGACCCAGTACTTC. Protein product: CASSLVGTAEETQYF.

The V gene is TRBV6-4, the J gene TRBJ2-3; unclear D gene. V lost 2 bases to trimming and J lost 4 bases, with 7 bases between them. Germline V gene data show CDR1 as MRHNA and CDR2 as SNTAGT. This CDR3 region has 13 residues. The CDR3 sequence is CASSDNNPDTQYF. The CDR3 DNA sequence: TGTGCCAGCAGTGACAATAATCCAGATACGCAGTATTTT.

Worth noting for this clone: The junction shows a germline mismatch at one end, possibly a read error. The chain employs TRBV6-1 and TRBJ1-5; the D is unclear. CDR3 length equals 16 residues. Germline assignment: CDR1 MNHNS and CDR2 SASEGT. This CDR3 is CASSGGMWDSNQLQHF. The DNA of the CDR3 is TGTGCCAGCAGTGGGGGAATGTGGGATAGCAATCAGCTCCAGCATTTT.

The gene calls are TRBV2 and TRBJ2-3, with 11 bases identical to TRBD2. The CDR3 totals 16 residues. Germline assignment: CDR1 SNHLY and CDR2 FYNNEI. After removal of 7 bases from V and 4 bases from J, the junction contained 10 bases not matched to a gene. DNA for the CDR3: TGTGCCAGCAATCAACTACTAGCGGGGGTTGCAGATACGCAGTATTTT. This encodes CASNQLLAGVADTQYF.

V gene TRBV5-1 combines with J gene TRBJ2-3; D uncertain. The CDR3 loop spans 17 amino acids. Trimming pared 3 bases from V and 0 bases from J, leaving 17 bases between. CDR1 and CDR2 (germline): SGHRS, YFSETQ. The CDR3 here is CASSWPVNAGSTDTQYF. CDR3 DNA sequence: TGCGCCAGCAGCTGGCCAGTGAACGCTGGTAGCACAGATACGCAGTATTTT.

The V gene is TRBV3-1 (or the pseudogene TRBV3-2), the J gene TRBJ1-4; the D gene is possibly TRBD1 (6 bases). V was shortened by 4 bases and J by 7 bases, with 13 bases between the two germline ends. This CDR3 comprises 14 residues. CDR1 LGHDT and CDR2 YNNKEL come from the germline V gene (reference sequence). CDR3 amino acids: CASSPWGGGEKLFF. The CDR3 coding sequence is TGTGCCAGCAGCCCATGGGGAGGGGGTGAAAAACTGTTTTTT.

The chain joins TRBV7-8 to TRBJ2-2; 8 bases map to TRBD1. V lost 2 bases and J lost 4; bases outside the gene matches: 6. The CDR3 covers 16 residues. Germline CDR1 reads SGHVS; CDR2 reads FQNEAQ. The CDR3 DNA reads as TGTGCCAGCAGCTTAAGGACAGGGATTGCCACCGGGGAGCTGTTTTTT. Translated, it gives CASSLRTGIATGELFF.

The V gene is TRBV7-8, the J gene TRBJ1-5, with D hard to call. The CDR3 spans 16 residues. Trimming took 5 bases from V and 1 from J, leaving 15 bases between them. CDR1 is SGHVS, CDR2 FQNEAQ, per germline. DNA for the CDR3: TGTGCCAGCAGCCCCCGGCGAGGGCTGAGCAATCAGCCCCAGCATTTT. Encoded protein: CASSPRRGLSNQPQHF.

A few counts support this clone. The gene calls are TRBV7-9 and TRBJ1-1; TRBD1 agrees at 7 bases. The germline V gene has CDR1 SEHNR and CDR2 FQNEAQ (reference sequence). The CDR3 is made up of 14 amino acids. J lost 5 bases, V lost 5 bases, and 8 bases had no gene match. The chain's CDR3 is CASSERGRETEAFF. In nucleotides, the CDR3 is TGTGCCAGCAGCGAAAGGGGGCGAGAAACTGAAGCTTTCTTT.

The chain is built from TRBV19 and TRBJ2-7; 7 nucleotides agree with TRBD1. The CDR3 loop spans 13 amino acids. Germline CDR1 and CDR2: LNHDA and SQIVND (reference sequence). Germline trimming cut 7 bases from V and 2 bases from J; bases unmatched to any gene: 5. DNA for the CDR3: TGTGCCAGTAAAGGACAGGAAACCTACGAGCAGTACTTC. This encodes CASKGQETYEQYF.

The chain has TRBV21-1 and TRBJ1-5. TRBV21-1 represents a pseudogene. The CDR3 is 15 amino acids. The CDR3 DNA is TGTGCTGACAAAGGGGGGGGCCTGGGCAATCAGCCCCAGCATTTT. Translation gives CADKGGGLGNQPQHF.

The chain joins TRBV6-1 to TRBJ2-7, with a possible D match to TRBD1 (6 bases). Trimming removed 0 bases from V and 3 bases from J, with 9 bases in between. Germline V gives CDR1 MNHNS, CDR2 SASEGT. The CDR3 spans 14 residues. The CDR3 sequence is CASSEARTVYEQYF. CDR3 DNA sequence: TGTGCCAGCAGTGAAGCGCGGACAGTCTACGAGCAGTACTTC.

This rearrangement joins TRBV5-1 to TRBJ1-1; the D gene is possibly TRBD1 (6 bases). CDR1 and CDR2 (germline): SGHRS, YFSETQ. The CDR3 totals 14 residues. Trimming pared 2 bases from V and 4 bases from J, leaving 12 bases between. The CDR3 reads CASSLGRTATEAFF. The CDR3 nucleotides read TGCGCCAGCAGCTTAGGACGGACAGCCACTGAAGCTTTCTTT.

The rearrangement joins TRBV5-6 to TRBJ2-4; TRBD1 might be the D (5 bases). This CDR3 region has 16 residues. CDR1 is SGHDT, CDR2 YYEEEE, per germline. Trimming left V 2 bases short and J 1 base short, with 13 bases between. The CDR3 DNA sequence: TGTGCCAGCAGCTTCTGGGGCAGGGTGGCCAAAAACATTCAGTACTTC. It specifies CASSFWGRVAKNIQYF.

This clone has a single count. The identical CDR3 is also encoded by other nucleotide sequences in the sample. This chain uses TRBV30 with TRBJ1-2; the D is unclear. V was trimmed by 0 bases and J by 2 bases, leaving 7 bases between them. Looked up from germline, CDR1 is GTSNPN and CDR2 is SVGIG (reference sequence). This CDR3 contains 13 residues. The CDR3 region has the DNA TGTGCCTGGAGTGTTGGGCAGAACTATGGCTACACCTTC. This translates into CAWSVGQNYGYTF.

The chain uses TRBV11-2 and TRBJ1-2; unclear D gene. Germline lookup yields CDR1 SGHAT and CDR2 FQNNGV. The CDR3 is 15 amino acids. Trimming removed 0 bases from V and 4 bases from J, with 12 bases in between. This chain's CDR3 is CASSLDFEISYGYTF. The CDR3 coding sequence is TGTGCCAGCAGCTTAGATTTCGAGATCAGCTATGGCTACACCTTC.